This TCR beta chain is from a study of CD8 T cells in ankylosing spondylitis (dated by TCRdb to between 2016 and 2019). Describing the broader study: T cell receptor beta repertoires were profiled in healthy donors and ankylosing spondylitis patients so that disease-linked TCR variants could be found. In total, the full study cohort was made up of 95 to 110 healthy donors and 25 ankylosing spondylitis patients. Peripheral blood was sampled, and synovial fluid was additionally collected from ankylosing spondylitis patients. The study at large found these results: Blood from ankylosing spondylitis patients appeared to be characterized by a TCR beta motif composed of about 8 highly homologous amino acid variants. The disease-linked clones had a CD8+ phenotype and were found at relatively low frequencies in peripheral blood. Significant enrichment of the disease-linked clones was reported in matched synovial fluid samples from ankylosing spondylitis patients. Some TCR beta motif variants had previously been reported in synovial fluid and blood of reactive arthritis patients, which suggested common disease-initiation mechanisms.

The instrument was an Illumina HiSeq 2500. Quantitative 5'-RACE with molecular barcodes was used to prepare TCR beta libraries. The authors' analysis ran thus. A new computational method based on a probabilistic model of VDJ rearrangement was used to identify disease-linked TCR variants. The raw public data were reprocessed by TCRdb itself: fastp quality trimming at Q25, MiXCR clonotype calling, in-frame beta chains only. Duplicate CDR3 protein sequences are folded into a single record with the most common DNA and genes. The V and J calls were not made by the authors but by TCRdb's processing. This sample is represented by around 300,000 distinct CDR3 sequences; roughly 20% of them were singletons. The ten largest clones take up 3% to 4% of the sample. CDR1 and CDR2, per the germline V gene (reference sequence), are DFQATT and SNEGSKA. Trimming takes 6 bases off V and 5 bases off J; junction bases not matched to a gene: 6. Measured from the cysteine to the phenylalanine, the CDR3 is 13 residues long. Only the CDR3 region is kept as DNA, spanning 39 bases read in frame from base 1.

Comments on this clonotype: It has no known antigen specificity. No base qualities exist here, and no much larger clone lies one base off it.

The clonotype comes from a female donor with ankylosing spondylitis or in good health (not recorded which). Material for sequencing was blood, either unsorted or a sorted T cell fraction (not recorded which). The V and J segments used are TRBV20-1 and TRBJ1-5; TRBD1 fits 8 bases in the junction. The CDR3 loop reads CSAETGVDQPQHF. The nucleotide sequence reads as follows: TGCAGTGCGGAGACAGGGGTGGATCAGCCCCAGCATTTT.